The 28 T cell receptor beta chains below all came from one sample that was sequenced in a study of blood T cell repertoires in COVID-19. Measured with immunoSEQ multiplex PCR; TCRdb has only the in-frame clones, and not every one. There are about 440,000 clones in the sample; less than 95% occur only once, and about 0.6% lies in the top ten. Sequencing input: PBMCs or T cells enriched from blood (not recorded which). These TCRs come from a man younger than 30 who had recovered from COVID-19.

The chain links TRBV27 to TRBJ1-1, with D tentatively TRBD1 (6 bases). Germline CDR1 is MNHEY and CDR2 is SMNVEV (reference sequence). The CDR3 runs 15 residues. V was cut by 3 bases and J by 2 bases, with 13 bases left in between. The CDR3 loop is CASSLGAAANTEAFF. In nucleotides, the CDR3 is TGTGCCAGCAGTTTGGGGGCAGCAGCTAACACTGAAGCTTTCTTT.

This clone is a singleton in its sample. The chain uses TRBV5-6 and TRBJ2-5, with TRBD2 as a possible D gene (5 bases). The germline CDR1 and CDR2 sequences are SGHDT and YYEEEE. The CDR3 is 14 amino acids. Trimming left V 4 bases short and J 3 bases short, with 13 bases between. This CDR3 reads CASSLKLREETQYF. CDR3 nucleotide sequence: TGTGCCAGCAGCCTCAAATTGAGGGAAGAGACCCAGTACTTC. Full variable domain (remainder filled in from reference TRBV5-6 and TRBJ2-5): DAGVTQSPTHLIKTRGQQVTLRCSPKSGHDTVSWYQQALGQGPQFIFQYYEEEERQRGNFPDRFSGHQFPNYSSELNVNALLLGDSALYLCASSLKLREETQYFGPGTRLLVL.

The rearrangement joins TRBV12-3 or TRBV12-4 to TRBJ1-2; D gene ambiguous. The CDR3 covers 13 residues. V was shortened by 2 bases and J by 5 bases, with 9 bases between the two germline ends. The CDR3 sequence: CASSLSQYYGYTF. As DNA, the CDR3 is TGTGCCAGCAGTTTATCGCAGTATTATGGCTACACCTTC.

The rearrangement uses TRBV7-3 and TRBJ1-5; D ambiguous. The CDR3 has 13 residues. The V end was cut by 2 bases, the J end by 7 bases, with 9 bases between. CDR1 SGHTA and CDR2 FQGTGA come from the germline V gene. The CDR3 bases are TGTGCCAGCAGCTTAGACTTACTACAGCCCCAGCATTTT. Translated: CASSLDLLQPQHF.

The chain links TRBV5-1 to TRBJ1-1; D is unresolved. The germline CDR1 and CDR2 sequences are SGHRS and YFSETQ. The V end was cut by 2 bases, the J end by 5 bases, with 19 bases between. This CDR3 is built from 16 residues. DNA for the CDR3: TGCGCCAGCAGCTTTTGGGCAGGAAGTAGTGCGACTGAAGCTTTCTTT. Translating gives CASSFWAGSSATEAFF.

The chain recombines TRBV2 with TRBJ2-2; 13 nucleotides agree with TRBD2. The CDR3 totals 14 residues. J lost 4 bases, V lost 8 bases, and 1 base had no gene match. CDR1 SNHLY and CDR2 FYNNEI come from the germline V gene. Here the CDR3 DNA reads TGTGCCAGCCGACTAGCGGGGGGCACCGGGGAGCTGTTTTTT. Amino acid sequence: CASRLAGGTGELFF.

The CDR3 loop is CASSQSQSTNYGYTF. In DNA form, the CDR3 reads TGCGCCAGCAGCCAGTCCCAAAGCACTAACTATGGCTACACCTTC. The chain links TRBV4-1 to TRBJ1-2; no definite D call. Germline lookup yields CDR1 MGHRA and CDR2 YSYEKL. V shed 3 bases and J shed 0 bases, with 11 bases lying between them. There are 15 residues in the CDR3.

The V and J genes are TRBV18 and TRBJ1-5; no clear D. The CDR3 extends over 14 amino acids. The germline gives CDR1 KGHSH, CDR2 LQKENI. Trimming pared 4 bases from V and 2 bases from J, leaving 9 bases between. The CDR3 reads CASSREEGNQPQHF. The CDR3 DNA reads TGTGCCAGCTCACGCGAGGAAGGCAATCAGCCCCAGCATTTT.

The chain is built from TRBV5-1 and TRBJ2-3; TRBD2 aligns across 10 bases. J lost 1 base, V lost 3 bases, and 5 bases had no gene match. The CDR3 is 16 residues long. Looked up from germline, CDR1 is SGHRS and CDR2 is YFSETQ. The DNA of the CDR3 is TGCGCCAGCAGCTCCTCCCTAGCGGGAGGCACAGATACGCAGTATTTT. Residues: CASSSSLAGGTDTQYF.

The chain has TRBV27 and TRBJ2-2, with 7 bases that match TRBD2. The CDR3 consists of 16 residues. Trimming took 8 bases from V and 7 from J; bases not matched to a gene: 16. Germline loops: CDR1 MNHEY, CDR2 SMNVEV (reference sequence). CDR3 DNA: TGTGCCAGCTCTCAGGCGGGGAGGGTTGCTTTCGGGGAGCTGTTTTTT. Residues: CASSQAGRVAFGELFF.

V usage is TRBV2 and J usage is TRBJ1-1, with 7 bases lining up with TRBD1. This CDR3 is 14 amino acids long. J was trimmed by 9 bases and V by 4 bases; bases with no gene match: 11. Germline loops: CDR1 SNHLY, CDR2 FYNNEI. In nucleotides, the CDR3 is TGTGCCAGCAGTGGAACCCGGGGGACAGTGAAAGCTTTCTTT. Its protein product is CASSGTRGTVKAFF.

The V call is TRBV7-8, the J call TRBJ1-2; 7 bases fit TRBD1. CDR1 is SGHVS and CDR2 is FQNEAQ in the germline V gene. This CDR3 has 15 amino acids. Unmatched junction bases numbered 6, after V lost 3 bases and J lost 2 bases. The CDR3 DNA follows: TGTGCCAGCAGCTTTAGGGCGACAGGGAACTATGGCTACACCTTC. Translating it yields CASSFRATGNYGYTF.

V usage is TRBV5-5 and J usage is TRBJ1-1; D is unclear. The germline V gene has CDR1 SGHKS and CDR2 YYEKEE (reference sequence). Trimming shortened V by 5 bases and J by 4 bases, and 18 bases separated the two germline ends. CDR3 length: 15 residues. CDR3 nucleotide sequence: TGTGCCAGCAGTTTCACCCAGAGGCTGGGCACTGAAGCTTTCTTT. Protein product: CASSFTQRLGTEAFF.

This chain joins TRBV5-1 and TRBJ2-5; 7 bases agree with TRBD2. The CDR3 is 14 residues long. With 0 bases clipped from V and 5 bases from J, the junction kept 4 bases outside the gene matches. In germline, CDR1 is SGHRS, CDR2 YFSETQ. CDR3 protein: CASSLAPGGETQYF. CDR3 bases: TGCGCCAGCAGCTTGGCCCCCGGGGGGGAGACCCAGTACTTC.

The rearrangement uses TRBV5-1 and TRBJ2-7; a possible D gene is TRBD2 (6 bases). Germline V gene lookup returns CDR1 SGHRS and CDR2 YFSETQ. The CDR3 is made up of 15 amino acids. Trimming pared 2 bases from V and 0 bases from J, leaving 12 bases between. The CDR3 DNA follows: TGCGCCAGCAGCTTTGGGACGGACTACTCCTACGAGCAGTACTTC. This gives the protein CASSFGTDYSYEQYF.

Here the CDR3 reads CAWTPGLYNSPLHF. CDR3 sequence (DNA): TGTGCCTGGACGCCGGGACTCTACAATTCACCCCTCCACTTT. This rearrangement joins TRBV30 to TRBJ1-6, with D possibly matching TRBD1 (5 bases). The CDR3 consists of 14 residues. Trimming took 4 bases from V and 7 from J, leaving 14 bases between them. Germline V CDR1 and CDR2: GTSNPN, SVGIG (reference sequence).

The chain couples TRBV14 to TRBJ2-5; TRBD1 matches at 7 bases. Germline loops: CDR1 SGHDN, CDR2 FVKESK. With 0 bases clipped from V and 2 bases from J, the junction kept 3 bases outside the gene matches. This CDR3 contains 15 residues. The CDR3 coding sequence is TGTGCCAGCAGCCAAGATGGGACAGTACAAGAGACCCAGTACTTC. It codes for CASSQDGTVQETQYF.

The V and J genes are TRBV11-2 and TRBJ1-6, with D maybe TRBD1 (5 bases). Germline V gene lookup returns CDR1 SGHAT and CDR2 FQNNGV. Trimming left V 2 bases short and J 9 bases short, with 17 bases between. The CDR3 spans 16 residues. DNA for the CDR3: TGTGCCAGCAGCTTAAACTTGGACACGGCCACTTCACCCCTCCACTTT. Residues: CASSLNLDTATSPLHF. Full variable domain (rest looked up from reference TRBV11-2 and TRBJ1-6): EAGVAQSPRYKIIEKRQSVAFWCNPISGHATLYWYQQILGQGPKLLIQFQNNGVVDDSQLPKDRFSAERLKGVDSTLKIQPAKLEDSAVYLCASSLNLDTATSPLHFGNGTRLTVT.

The gene calls are TRBV6-5 and TRBJ1-5; D perhaps matches TRBD1 (6 bases). Germline CDR1 reads MNHEY; CDR2 reads SVGAGI. With 8 bases removed from V and 7 bases from J, the gap between germline ends came to 18 bases. There are 14 residues in the CDR3. The CDR3 region has the DNA TGTGCCAGCCGGGCTATTAAACAGGGACAGCCCCAGCATTTT. Its protein product is CASRAIKQGQPQHF.

The chain carries TRBV2 and TRBJ1-2; D not certain. The V gene lost 8 bases and the J gene lost 6 bases, with 22 bases spanning the gap. CDR3 length: 15 amino acids. Germline assignment: CDR1 SNHLY and CDR2 FYNNEI. CDR3: CASGVTSSLEDGYTF. CDR3 DNA: TGTGCCAGCGGAGTCACTTCAAGTTTGGAGGATGGCTACACCTTC.

The chain carries TRBV9 and TRBJ1-4; TRBD1 might be the D (5 bases). V lost 4 bases and J 12 bases, leaving 19 bases between the germline ends. This CDR3 region has 14 residues. Germline V gene data show CDR1 as SGDLS and CDR2 as YYNGEE. CDR3 in DNA: TGTGCCAGCAGCCCCTGGGCAGGGAATGTAGAACTGTTTTTT. This codes for CASSPWAGNVELFF.

The chain is built from TRBV20-1 and TRBJ2-3; 9 bases map to TRBD2. With V trimmed by 3 bases and J by 3 bases, 4 bases remained unmatched. Germline lookup yields CDR1 DFQATT and CDR2 SNEGSKA (reference sequence). The CDR3 runs 14 residues. CDR3 in DNA: TGCAGTGCTAGTCGCGGGGGGGCGACAGATACGCAGTATTTT. Translated, it gives CSASRGGATDTQYF.

CDR3 in DNA: TGTGCCATCACCGACCGGACGGAGGTCTCTGGAAACACCATATATTTT. Translating it yields CAITDRTEVSGNTIYF. This chain links TRBV10-3 with TRBJ1-3; no definite D call. This CDR3 is 16 amino acids long. Looked up from germline, CDR1 is ENHRY and CDR2 is SYGVKD. The ends were cut back, 7 bases at V and 0 bases at J, with 16 bases in the middle.

V is TRBV29-1 and J is TRBJ2-7, with 11 nucleotides matching TRBD2. Germline assignment: CDR1 SQVTM and CDR2 ANQGSEA. The CDR3 loop spans 14 amino acids. Unmatched junction bases numbered 6, after V lost 4 bases and J lost 4 bases. Written as DNA, the CDR3 is TGCAGCGTTGTCACTAGCGGGAGTGTGTACGAGCAGTACTTC. Protein sequence: CSVVTSGSVYEQYF.

The J gene is TRBJ2-6, the V gene TRBV30; 7 bases match TRBD1. V gave up 0 bases and J gave up 0 bases; unmatched junction bases: 2. The CDR3 length is 16 residues. CDR1 and CDR2 from the germline V gene are GTSNPN and SVGIG (reference sequence). CDR3: CAWSVWDSSGANVLTF. CDR3 bases: TGTGCCTGGAGTGTGTGGGACAGCTCTGGGGCCAACGTCCTGACTTTC.

The rearrangement uses TRBV18 and TRBJ1-1; D is unresolved. Germline-derived CDR1 and CDR2 are KGHSH and LQKENI. Trimming left V 5 bases short and J 3 bases short, with 10 bases between. The CDR3 runs to 13 residues. The CDR3 nucleotides read TGTGCCAGCTCAGCCGCCCAGGACACTGAAGCTTTCTTT. Translating it yields CASSAAQDTEAFF.

This chain connects TRBV28 to TRBJ1-4, with D possibly matching TRBD1 (5 bases). Per the germline V gene, CDR1 is MDHEN and CDR2 is SYDVKM. V lost 10 bases and J 3 bases, leaving 15 bases between the germline ends. The CDR3 has 14 residues. This CDR3 is CATETGGANEKLFF. CDR3 DNA sequence: TGTGCCACAGAAACGGGGGGGGCTAATGAAAAACTGTTTTTT.

This chain connects TRBV6-5 to TRBJ2-7, with D uncertain. V was trimmed by 5 bases and J by 0 bases, leaving 11 bases between them. CDR1 and CDR2 (germline): MNHEY, SVGAGI. This CDR3 contains 14 residues. The CDR3 coding sequence is TGTGCCAGCAGTCCACAGAACCCCTCCTACGAGCAGTACTTC. As protein: CASSPQNPSYEQYF.